This T cell receptor (beta chain) was recovered during a study of blood T cells in healthy people across ages. Study results and caveats: It was held that the diversity estimates obtained from one million T cells were underestimates.

This clonotype was recorded a few times. Its specificity is unknown. The V gene's germline CDR1 is SNHLY and CDR2 FYNNEI. The CDR3 consists of 15 residues. V lost 6 bases and J lost 1, with 13 bases in between. Alongside a J-beta primer mix, a sample-barcoded 5' primer served in a second PCR lasting about 6 to 12 cycles. Carrying 12 random nucleotides, a template-switch adaptor labeled each individual cDNA molecule. TCRdb recomputed calls from the 5' RACE reads with MiXCR, one row per CDR3 protein. The sample lists 800,000 to 950,000 distinct CDR3 sequences, under 35% occurring once. The data were also submitted as part of a second study, on T cells of mothers and their children. As that report states: Overlap in related mother-child pairs always slightly exceeded unrelated pairs, never significantly.

The TCR comes from a woman aged 40 to 50 in good health. The specimen sequenced was blood. The chain has TRBV2 and TRBJ1-5, with D hard to call. As DNA, the CDR3 is TGTGCCAGCAGGATTGGTTTATTCAGCAATCAGCCCCAGCATTTT. Its translation is CASRIGLFSNQPQHF. The full variable domain, completed using reference TRBV2 and TRBJ1-5, is EPEVTQTPSHQVTQMGQEVILRCVPISNHLYFYWYRQILGQKVEFLVSFYNNEISEKSEIFDDQFSVERPDGSNFTLKIRSTKLEDSAMYFCASRIGLFSNQPQHFGDGTRLSIL.